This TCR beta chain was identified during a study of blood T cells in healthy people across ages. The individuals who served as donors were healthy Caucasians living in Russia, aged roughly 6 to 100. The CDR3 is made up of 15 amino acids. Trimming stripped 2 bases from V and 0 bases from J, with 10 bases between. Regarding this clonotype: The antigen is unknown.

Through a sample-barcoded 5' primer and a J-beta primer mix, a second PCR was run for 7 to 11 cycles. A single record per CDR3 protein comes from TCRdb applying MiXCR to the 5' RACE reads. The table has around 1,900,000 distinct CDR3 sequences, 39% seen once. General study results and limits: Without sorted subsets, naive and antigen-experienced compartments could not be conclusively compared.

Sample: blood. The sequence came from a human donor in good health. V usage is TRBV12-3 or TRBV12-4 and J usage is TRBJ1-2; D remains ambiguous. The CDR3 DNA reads TGTGCCAGCAGTTTATCTTACAGTTCTAACTATGGCTACACCTTC. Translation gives CASSLSYSSNYGYTF.